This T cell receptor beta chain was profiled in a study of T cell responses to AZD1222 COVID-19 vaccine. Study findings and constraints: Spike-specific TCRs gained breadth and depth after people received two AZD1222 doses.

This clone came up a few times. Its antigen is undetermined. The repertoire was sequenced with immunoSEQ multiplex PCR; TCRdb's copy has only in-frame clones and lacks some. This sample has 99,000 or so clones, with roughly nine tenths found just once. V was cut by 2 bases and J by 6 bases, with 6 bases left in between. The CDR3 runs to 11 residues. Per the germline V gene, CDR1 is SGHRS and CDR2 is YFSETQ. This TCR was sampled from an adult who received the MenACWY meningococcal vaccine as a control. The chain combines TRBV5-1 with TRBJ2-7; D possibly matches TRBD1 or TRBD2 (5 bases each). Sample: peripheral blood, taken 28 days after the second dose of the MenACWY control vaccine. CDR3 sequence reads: CASSFGGEQYF. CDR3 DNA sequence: TGCGCCAGCAGCTTTGGGGGCGAGCAGTACTTC.